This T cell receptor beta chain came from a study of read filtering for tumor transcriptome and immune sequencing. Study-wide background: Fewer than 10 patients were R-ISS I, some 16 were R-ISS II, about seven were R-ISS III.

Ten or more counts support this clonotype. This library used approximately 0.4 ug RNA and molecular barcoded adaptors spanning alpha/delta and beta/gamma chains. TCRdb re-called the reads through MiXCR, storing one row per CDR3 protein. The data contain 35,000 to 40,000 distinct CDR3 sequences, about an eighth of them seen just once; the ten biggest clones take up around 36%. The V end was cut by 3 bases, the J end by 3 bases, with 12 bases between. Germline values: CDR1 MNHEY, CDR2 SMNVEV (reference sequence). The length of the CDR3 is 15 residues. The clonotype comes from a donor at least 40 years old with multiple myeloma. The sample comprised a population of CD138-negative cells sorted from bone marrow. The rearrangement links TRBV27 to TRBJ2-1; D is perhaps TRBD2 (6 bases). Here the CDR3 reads CASSLRASVYNEQFF. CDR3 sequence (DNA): TGTGCCAGCAGTTTGAGGGCTAGCGTCTACAATGAGCAGTTCTTC.